The 10 T cell receptor beta chains in this list originate from one sample, sequenced in a study of cytotoxic CD8 clonotypes in ibrutinib-treated CLL. Clones were read by immunoSEQ multiplex PCR, and TCRdb kept only the in-frame ones, dropping some. This table holds under 150,000 clones, 84% found once. Specimen: PBMCs, collected after 24 months of ibrutinib treatment. The source of these receptors is a human donor with chronic lymphocytic leukemia.

Here the CDR3 reads CASSLPGQSPWQFF. The CDR3 nucleotides read TGTGCCAGCAGCTTACCGGGACAGAGCCCTTGGCAGTTCTTC. The J gene is TRBJ2-1, the V gene TRBV7-2; 7 bases match TRBD1. Germline V gives CDR1 SGHTA, CDR2 FQGNSA. This CDR3 comprises 14 residues. V lost 2 bases and J lost 12; bases outside the gene matches: 10. Full variable domain (remainder filled in from reference TRBV7-2 and TRBJ2-1): GAGVSQSPSNKVTEKGKDVELRCDPISGHTALYWYRQSLGQGLEFLIYFQGNSAPDKSGLPSDRFSAERTGGSVSTLTIQRTQQEDSAVYLCASSLPGQSPWQFFGPGTRLTVL.

With respect to this clone: The identical CDR3 is also encoded by other nucleotide sequences in the sample. The genes are TRBV7-3 and TRBJ2-2; D unclear. CDR3 size: 14 residues. The V gene's germline CDR1 is SGHTA and CDR2 FQGTGA. V dropped 2 bases and J dropped 2 bases, with 6 bases sitting between them. The CDR3 loop is CASSLRPNTGELFF. DNA for the CDR3: TGTGCCAGCAGCTTACGTCCCAACACCGGGGAGCTGTTTTTT.

The V call is TRBV4-3, the J call TRBJ2-3; D unresolved. The CDR3 has 16 amino acids. Germline CDR1 reads LGHNA; CDR2 reads YSLEER. Trimming took 0 bases from V and 4 from J, leaving 14 bases between them. CDR3 loop: CASSQDAPDRADTQYF. CDR3 in DNA: TGCGCCAGCAGCCAAGATGCCCCGGACCGCGCAGATACGCAGTATTTT.

This chain uses TRBV4-3 with TRBJ2-2, with 14 positions matching TRBD2. CDR1 is LGHNA and CDR2 is YSLEER in the germline V gene. The trim removed 3 bases at V and 3 bases at J, leaving 6 bases unmatched. The CDR3 contains 18 residues. The CDR3 spells CASSQETSGGDYTGELFF. CDR3 bases: TGCGCCAGCAGCCAGGAGACTAGCGGGGGGGACTACACCGGGGAGCTGTTTTTT.

This chain uses TRBV5-6 with TRBJ1-2; 9 bases match TRBD1. Germline V lookup: CDR1 SGHDT, CDR2 YYEEEE. The CDR3 totals 14 residues. V dropped 0 bases and J dropped 12; count of bases not matched to a gene: 9. CDR3 sequence reads: CASSLVGQGLRHTF. The DNA for the CDR3 is TGTGCCAGCAGCTTGGTAGGACAGGGGCTTCGCCACACCTTC.

V is TRBV30 and J is TRBJ1-4; D is undetermined. From germline, CDR1 is GTSNPN and CDR2 SVGIG (reference sequence). This CDR3 has 13 amino acids. Trimming removed 2 bases at V and 8 bases at J, with 12 bases between. CDR3 DNA: TGTGCCTGGAGTCAGAGGGTGAGGGAAAAACTGTTTTTT. Translation: CAWSQRVREKLFF.

This rearrangement joins TRBV9 to TRBJ2-1; no definite D call. Germline V CDR1 and CDR2: SGDLS, YYNGEE. CDR3 size: 11 residues. V lost 0 bases and J lost 9, with 4 bases in between. CDR3 amino acids: CASSVEGEQFF. The CDR3 DNA is TGTGCCAGCAGCGTAGAGGGTGAGCAGTTCTTC.

This clone was seen just once. This chain links TRBV7-2 with TRBJ2-7, with 10 bases identical to TRBD1. From germline, CDR1 is SGHTA and CDR2 FQGNSA. This CDR3 contains 17 residues. With V trimmed by 1 base and J by 4 bases, 10 bases remained unmatched. This chain's CDR3 is CASSLDGGTGASYEQYF. Here the CDR3 DNA reads TGTGCCAGCAGCTTAGACGGTGGGACAGGGGCCTCTTACGAGCAGTACTTC. Complete variable domain (other parts from reference TRBV7-2 and TRBJ2-7): GAGVSQSPSNKVTEKGKDVELRCDPISGHTALYWYRQSLGQGLEFLIYFQGNSAPDKSGLPSDRFSAERTGGSVSTLTIQRTQQEDSAVYLCASSLDGGTGASYEQYFGPGTRLTVT.

The chain employs TRBV9 and TRBJ2-1; 15 nucleotides line up with TRBD2. In germline, CDR1 is SGDLS, CDR2 YYNGEE. The ends lost 4 bases at V and 7 bases at J; junction bases unmatched: 12. The CDR3 covers 18 residues. The CDR3 loop reads CASSPHKRTSGGVNEQFF. As DNA, the CDR3 is TGTGCCAGCAGCCCCCACAAACGGACTAGCGGGGGGGTTAATGAGCAGTTCTTC.

The V gene is TRBV2, the J gene TRBJ1-3; no firm D call. The V end lost 6 bases, the J end lost 0 bases, and 12 bases lay between the germline ends. This CDR3 spans 15 amino acids. The germline CDR1 and CDR2 sequences are SNHLY and FYNNEI. The CDR3 sequence: CASSLRANSGNTIYF. CDR3 sequence (DNA): TGTGCCAGCAGCCTCCGGGCCAACTCTGGAAACACCATATATTTT. The full variable domain, completed using reference TRBV2 and TRBJ1-3, is EPEVTQTPSHQVTQMGQEVILRCVPISNHLYFYWYRQILGQKVEFLVSFYNNEISEKSEIFDDQFSVERPDGSNFTLKIRSTKLEDSAMYFCASSLRANSGNTIYFGEGSWLTVV.